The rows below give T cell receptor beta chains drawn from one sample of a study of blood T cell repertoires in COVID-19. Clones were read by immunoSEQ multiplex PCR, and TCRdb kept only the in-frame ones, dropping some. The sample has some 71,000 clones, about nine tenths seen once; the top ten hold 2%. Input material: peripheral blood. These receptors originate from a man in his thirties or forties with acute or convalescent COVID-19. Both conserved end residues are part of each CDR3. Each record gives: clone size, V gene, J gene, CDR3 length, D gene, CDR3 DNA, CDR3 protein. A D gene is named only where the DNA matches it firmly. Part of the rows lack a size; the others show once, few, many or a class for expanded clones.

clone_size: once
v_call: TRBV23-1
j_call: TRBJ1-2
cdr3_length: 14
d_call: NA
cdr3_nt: TGCGCCAGCAGTCAACGGGGTTTTCTCCGTGGCTACACCTTC
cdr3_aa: CASSQRGFLRGYTF

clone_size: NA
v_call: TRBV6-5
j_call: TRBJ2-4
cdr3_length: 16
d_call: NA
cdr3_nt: TGTGCCAGCAGTTATTCCCTATCTCTAGCCAAAAACATTCAGTACTTC
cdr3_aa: CASSYSLSLAKNIQYF

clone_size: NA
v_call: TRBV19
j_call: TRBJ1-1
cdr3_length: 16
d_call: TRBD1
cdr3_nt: TGTGCCAGTAGTATGGGACTCGGACAGGGAAACACTGAAGCTTTCTTT
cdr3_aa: CASSMGLGQGNTEAFF

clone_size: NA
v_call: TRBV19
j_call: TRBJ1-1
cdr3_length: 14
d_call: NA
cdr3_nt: TGTGCCAGTAGTATAGAACGGGGGGGCACTGAAGCTTTCTTT
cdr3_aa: CASSIERGGTEAFF

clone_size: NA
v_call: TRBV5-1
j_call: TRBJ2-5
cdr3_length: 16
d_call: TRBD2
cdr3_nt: TGCGCCAGCAGCTTCGGGACTAGCGCCTTTCAAGAGACCCAGTACTTC
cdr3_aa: CASSFGTSAFQETQYF

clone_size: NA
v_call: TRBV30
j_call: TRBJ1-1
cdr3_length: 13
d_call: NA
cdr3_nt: TGTGCCTGGAGAATAGGGGAGGCCACTGAAGCTTTCTTT
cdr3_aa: CAWRIGEATEAFF

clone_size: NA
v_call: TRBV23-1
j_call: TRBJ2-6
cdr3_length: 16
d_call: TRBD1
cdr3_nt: TGCGCCAGCAGTGACAGGGGAGACTCTGGGGCCAACGTCCTGACTTTC
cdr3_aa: CASSDRGDSGANVLTF

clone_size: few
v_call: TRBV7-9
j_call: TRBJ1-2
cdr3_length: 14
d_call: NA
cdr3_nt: TGTGCCAGCAGCTTAGGGACGGGGTTCTATGGCTACACCTTC
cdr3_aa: CASSLGTGFYGYTF

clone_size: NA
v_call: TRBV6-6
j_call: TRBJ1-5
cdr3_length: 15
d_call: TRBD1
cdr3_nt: TGTGCCAGCAGTAAACAGGGGTATAGCAATCAGCCCCAGCATTTT
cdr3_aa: CASSKQGYSNQPQHF

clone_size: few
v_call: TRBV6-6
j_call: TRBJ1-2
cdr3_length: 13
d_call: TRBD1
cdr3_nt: TGTGCCAGCAGTTACGGGGACAGCTATGGCTACACCTTC
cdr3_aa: CASSYGDSYGYTF

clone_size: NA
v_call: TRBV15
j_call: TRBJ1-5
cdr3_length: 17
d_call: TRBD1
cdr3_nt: TGTGCCACCAGCAGAGATGGGGCAGGGGGCTTGTTTCAGCCCCAGCATTTT
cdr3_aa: CATSRDGAGGLFQPQHF

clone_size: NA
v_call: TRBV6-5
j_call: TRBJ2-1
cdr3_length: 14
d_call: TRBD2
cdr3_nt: TGTGCCAGCAGTTCCGGGGGGGGATACAATGAGCAGTTCTTC
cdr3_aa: CASSSGGGYNEQFF

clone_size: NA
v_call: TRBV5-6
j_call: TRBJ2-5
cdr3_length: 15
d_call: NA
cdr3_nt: TGTGCCAGCAGCCAAGGCGCAGGAGGGCAAGAGACCCAGTACTTC
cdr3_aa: CASSQGAGGQETQYF

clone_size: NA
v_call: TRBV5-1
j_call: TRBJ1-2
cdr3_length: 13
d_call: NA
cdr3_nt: TGCGCCAGCTCCCCGGGTGATCGGTATGGCTACACCTTC
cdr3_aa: CASSPGDRYGYTF

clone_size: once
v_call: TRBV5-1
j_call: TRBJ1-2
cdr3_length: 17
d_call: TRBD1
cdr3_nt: TGCGCCAGCAGCTTGGGTTACGGACAGGGGGCCGACTATGGCTACACCTTC
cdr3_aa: CASSLGYGQGADYGYTF

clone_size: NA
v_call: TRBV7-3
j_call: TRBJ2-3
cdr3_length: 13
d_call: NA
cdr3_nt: TGTGCCAGCAGCATACAGGGCACAGATACGCAGTATTTT
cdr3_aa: CASSIQGTDTQYF

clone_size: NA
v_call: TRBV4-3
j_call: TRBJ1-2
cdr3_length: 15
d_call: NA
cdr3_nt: TGCGCCAGCAGCCAAGAGGGCAGCACCTACTATGGCTACACCTTC
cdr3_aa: CASSQEGSTYYGYTF

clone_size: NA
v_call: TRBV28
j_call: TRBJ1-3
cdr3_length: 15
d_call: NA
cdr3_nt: TGTGCCAGCGGAAGCCGGCGGGTGGCGGGAAACACCATATATTTT
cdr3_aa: CASGSRRVAGNTIYF

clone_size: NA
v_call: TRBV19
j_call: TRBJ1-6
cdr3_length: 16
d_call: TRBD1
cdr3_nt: TGTGCCAGTAGCTCGACAGGGAATCTCTATAATTCACCCCTCCACTTT
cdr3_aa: CASSSTGNLYNSPLHF

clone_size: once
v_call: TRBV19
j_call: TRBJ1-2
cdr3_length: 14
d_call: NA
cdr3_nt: TGTGCCAGTAGTACCTACAGGGACCGCTATGGCTACACCTTC
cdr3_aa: CASSTYRDRYGYTF

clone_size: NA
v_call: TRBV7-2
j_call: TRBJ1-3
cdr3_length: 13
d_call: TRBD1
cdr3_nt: TGTGCCAGCAGCCGGGACAGGGGAAACACCATATATTTT
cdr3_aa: CASSRDRGNTIYF

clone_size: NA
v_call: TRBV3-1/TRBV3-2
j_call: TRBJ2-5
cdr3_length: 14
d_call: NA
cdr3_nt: TGTGCCAGCAGCCAGGGCGGACTTCAAGAGACCCAGTACTTC
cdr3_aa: CASSQGGLQETQYF

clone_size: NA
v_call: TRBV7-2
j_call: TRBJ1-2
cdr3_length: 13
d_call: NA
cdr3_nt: TGTGCCAGCAGCTTAGACAACAACTATGGCTACACCTTC
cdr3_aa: CASSLDNNYGYTF

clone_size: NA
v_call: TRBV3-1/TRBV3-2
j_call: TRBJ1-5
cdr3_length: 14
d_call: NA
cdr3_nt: TGTGCCAGCAGCCTACAGGGTAGTAATCAGCCCCAGCATTTT
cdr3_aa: CASSLQGSNQPQHF

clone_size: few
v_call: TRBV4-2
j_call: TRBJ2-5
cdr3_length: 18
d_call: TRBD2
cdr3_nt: TGTGCCAGCAGCCAAACTCAAAGCGGGAGCCCCAAGGAAGAGACCCAGTACTTC
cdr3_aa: CASSQTQSGSPKEETQYF

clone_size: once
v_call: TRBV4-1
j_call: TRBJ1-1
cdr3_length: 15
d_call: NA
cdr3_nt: TGCGCCAGCAGCCAAGAAACAGTCCTGAACACTGAAGCTTTCTTT
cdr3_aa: CASSQETVLNTEAFF

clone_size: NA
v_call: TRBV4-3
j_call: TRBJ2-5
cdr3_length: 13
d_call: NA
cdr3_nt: TGCGCCAGCAGCCTGAACAGTCAAGAGACCCAGTACTTC
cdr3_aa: CASSLNSQETQYF

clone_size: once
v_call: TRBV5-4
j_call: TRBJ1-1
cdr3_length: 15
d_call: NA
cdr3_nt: TGTGCCAGCAGCTTGGGGTCGGGGGGGAACACTGAAGCTTTCTTT
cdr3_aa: CASSLGSGGNTEAFF

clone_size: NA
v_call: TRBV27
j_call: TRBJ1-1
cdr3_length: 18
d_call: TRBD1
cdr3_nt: TGTGCCAGCAGAATCAGCACTACAGGGGCATGGGTGAACACTGAAGCTTTCTTT
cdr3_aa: CASRISTTGAWVNTEAFF

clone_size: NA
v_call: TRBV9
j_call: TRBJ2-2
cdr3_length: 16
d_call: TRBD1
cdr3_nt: TGTGCCAGCAGCGTAGCGGACAGGGGGCAAGCCGGGGAGCTGTTTTTT
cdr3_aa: CASSVADRGQAGELFF

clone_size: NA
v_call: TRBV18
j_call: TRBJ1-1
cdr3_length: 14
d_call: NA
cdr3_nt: TGTGCCAGCTCACCAGATTCGGCGGCCAGCCCCGCGAAGTTT
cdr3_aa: CASSPDSAASPAKF

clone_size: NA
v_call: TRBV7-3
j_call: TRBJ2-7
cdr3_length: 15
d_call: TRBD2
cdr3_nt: TGTGCCAGCAGCCCCTCGGGGGGGGCCCTCTACGAGCAGTACTTC
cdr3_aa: CASSPSGGALYEQYF

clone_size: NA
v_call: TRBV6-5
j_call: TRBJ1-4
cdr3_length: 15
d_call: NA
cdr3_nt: TGTGCCAGCAGCGGAGTAGGACAGACAAATGAAAAACTGTTTTTT
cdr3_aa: CASSGVGQTNEKLFF

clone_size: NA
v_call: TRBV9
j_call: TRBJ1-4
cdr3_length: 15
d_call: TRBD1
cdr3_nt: TGTGCCAGCAGCGTAGCTGGACAGGGAGATGAAAAACTGTTTTTT
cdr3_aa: CASSVAGQGDEKLFF

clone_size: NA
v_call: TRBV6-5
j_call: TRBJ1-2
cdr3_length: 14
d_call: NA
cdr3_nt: TGTGCCAGCAGTTACTCACCCGACAGGCGTGGCTACACCTTC
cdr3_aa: CASSYSPDRRGYTF

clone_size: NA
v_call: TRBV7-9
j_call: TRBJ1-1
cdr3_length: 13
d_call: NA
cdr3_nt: TGTGCCAGCAGCTTATTAGCGAACACTGAAGCTTTCTTT
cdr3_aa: CASSLLANTEAFF

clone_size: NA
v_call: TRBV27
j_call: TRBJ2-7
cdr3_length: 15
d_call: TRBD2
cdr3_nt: TGTGCCAGCAGTTTATCTGGGACTAGAACCTACGAGCAGTACTTC
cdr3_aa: CASSLSGTRTYEQYF

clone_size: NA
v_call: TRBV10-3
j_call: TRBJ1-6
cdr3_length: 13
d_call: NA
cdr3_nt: TGTGCCATCAGTGACTCCTTCGACAGGACCCTCCACTTT
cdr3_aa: CAISDSFDRTLHF

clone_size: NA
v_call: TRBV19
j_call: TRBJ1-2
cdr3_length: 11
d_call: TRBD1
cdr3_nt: TGTGCCACTTCGGACAGGGGTCTCCAAACCTTC
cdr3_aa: CATSDRGLQTF

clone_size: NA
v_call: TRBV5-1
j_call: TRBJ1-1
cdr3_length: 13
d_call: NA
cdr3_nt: TGCGCCAGCAGCTTGGCCTGGAACACTGAAGCTTTCTTT
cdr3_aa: CASSLAWNTEAFF

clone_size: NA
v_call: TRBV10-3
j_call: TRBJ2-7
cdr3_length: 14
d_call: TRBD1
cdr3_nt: TGTGCCATCAGCGCGGACAGGGGCTCCTACGAGCAGTACTTC
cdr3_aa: CAISADRGSYEQYF

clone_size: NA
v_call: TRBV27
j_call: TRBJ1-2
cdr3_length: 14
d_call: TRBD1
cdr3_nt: TGTGCCAGCAGGAGACAGGGAGCTAACTATGGCTACACCTTC
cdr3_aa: CASRRQGANYGYTF

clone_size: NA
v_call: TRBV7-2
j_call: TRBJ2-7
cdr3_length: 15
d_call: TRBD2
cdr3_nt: TGTGCCAGCAGCCCGCGGGCTAGCGGGAATTACGAGCAGTACTTC
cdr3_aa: CASSPRASGNYEQYF

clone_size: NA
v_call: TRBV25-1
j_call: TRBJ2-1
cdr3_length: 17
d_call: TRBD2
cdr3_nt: TGTGCCAGCAGTGAGCTTTCCATAGCGGGAGGGAGCAATGAGCAGTTCTTC
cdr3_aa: CASSELSIAGGSNEQFF

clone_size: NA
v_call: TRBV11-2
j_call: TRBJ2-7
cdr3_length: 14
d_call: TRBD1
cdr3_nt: TGTGCCAGCAGCTTCGGGACAGGGGGAGGGGACTGGTACTTC
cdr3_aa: CASSFGTGGGDWYF

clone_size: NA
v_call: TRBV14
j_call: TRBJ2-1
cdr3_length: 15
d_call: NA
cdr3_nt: TGTGCCAGCAGCCAAGTAGAGGGGGCCTACAATGAGCAGTTCTTC
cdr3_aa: CASSQVEGAYNEQFF

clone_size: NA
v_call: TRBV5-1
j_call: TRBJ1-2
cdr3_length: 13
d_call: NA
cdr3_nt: TGCGCCAGCAGCGCCCAGGGTATCTATGGCTACACCTTC
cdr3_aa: CASSAQGIYGYTF

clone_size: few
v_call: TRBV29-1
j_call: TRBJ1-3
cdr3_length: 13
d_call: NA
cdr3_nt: TGCAGCGTTGAAGGGCCAGCTGGAAACACCATATATTTT
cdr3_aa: CSVEGPAGNTIYF

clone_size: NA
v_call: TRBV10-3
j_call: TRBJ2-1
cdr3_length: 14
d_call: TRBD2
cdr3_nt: TGTGCCATCACTCAAAGCGGGGATGGCGATGAGCAGTTCTTC
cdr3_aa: CAITQSGDGDEQFF

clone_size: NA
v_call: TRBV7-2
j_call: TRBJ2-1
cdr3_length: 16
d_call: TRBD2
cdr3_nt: TGTGCCAGCAGCTTAGATGTTAGCGGCCGGGGGGATGAGCAGTTCTTC
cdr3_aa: CASSLDVSGRGDEQFF

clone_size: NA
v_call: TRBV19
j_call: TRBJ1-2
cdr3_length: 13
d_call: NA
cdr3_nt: TGTGCCAGTAGCCGACTCGAGGGATATGGCTACACCTTC
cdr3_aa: CASSRLEGYGYTF

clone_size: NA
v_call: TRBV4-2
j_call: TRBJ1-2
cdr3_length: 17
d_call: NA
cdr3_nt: TGTGCCAGCAGCCAAGTTGATAGGACAGATTACAACTATGGCTACACCTTC
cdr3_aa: CASSQVDRTDYNYGYTF

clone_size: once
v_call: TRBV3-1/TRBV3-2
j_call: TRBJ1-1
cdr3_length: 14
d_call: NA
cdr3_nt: TGTGCCAGCAGCCAGACGACAGGTCCCTTTGAAGCTTTCTTT
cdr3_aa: CASSQTTGPFEAFF

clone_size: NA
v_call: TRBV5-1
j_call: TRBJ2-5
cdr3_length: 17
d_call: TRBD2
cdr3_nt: TGCGCCAGCAGCTTGCGGGAGCCCTCTAGCGGGCAAGAGACCCAGTACTTC
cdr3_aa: CASSLREPSSGQETQYF

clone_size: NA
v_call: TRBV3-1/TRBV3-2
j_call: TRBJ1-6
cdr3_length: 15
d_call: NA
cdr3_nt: TGTGCCAGCAGCCCCCTGGGCAGGGTCAATTCACCCCTCCACTTT
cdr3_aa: CASSPLGRVNSPLHF

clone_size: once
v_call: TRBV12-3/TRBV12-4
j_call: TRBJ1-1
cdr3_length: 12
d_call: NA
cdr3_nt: TGTGCCAGCAGTCCGTCCGACACTGAAGCTTTCTTT
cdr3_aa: CASSPSDTEAFF

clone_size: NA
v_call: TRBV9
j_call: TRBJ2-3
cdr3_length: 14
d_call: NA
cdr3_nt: TGTGCCAGCAGCCCACTAGACCTGGCAGATACGCAGTATTTT
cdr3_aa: CASSPLDLADTQYF

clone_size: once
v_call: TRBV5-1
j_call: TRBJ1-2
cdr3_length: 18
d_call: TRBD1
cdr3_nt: TGCGCCAGCAGCTTGGCACCGGGACAGCCGGATAAGATCTATGGCTACACCTTC
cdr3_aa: CASSLAPGQPDKIYGYTF

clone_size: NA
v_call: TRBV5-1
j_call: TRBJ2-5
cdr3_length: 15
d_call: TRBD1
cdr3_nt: TGCGCCAGCAGCCCCAGGACAGGGGAGGGGGAGACCCAGTACTTC
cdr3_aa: CASSPRTGEGETQYF

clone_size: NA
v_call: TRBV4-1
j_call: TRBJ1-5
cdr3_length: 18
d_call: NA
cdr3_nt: TGCGCCAGCAGCCAAGTCTCCCTTCGGGCAGGGATTTTTCAGCCCCAGCATTTT
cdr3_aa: CASSQVSLRAGIFQPQHF